Listed below are T cell receptor beta chains from one sample, sequenced in a study of beta chain features in type 1 diabetes. Profiling relied on immunoSEQ multiplex PCR, and the TCRdb table lists in-frame clones only, not all of them. The table has under 250,000 clones, around an eighth seen once. Source material: naive CD4+ T cells from blood. The source of these receptors is a woman in her forties in good health. Both conserved end residues are part of each CDR3. Fields, in order: J gene, clone size, V gene, D gene, CDR3 DNA, CDR3 protein. The D gene is left open where the match is weak. Clone size is shown for a subset of rows, as once, few, many or a class of expanded clone.

TRBJ1-6	-	TRBV7-9	TRBD1	TGTGCCAGCAGCGCTGCCCCGGGACAGAACTCTTCACCCCTCCACTTT	CASSAAPGQNSSPLHF
TRBJ2-1	-	TRBV9	TRBD2	TGTGCCAGCAGCGTAGCTCCTAGCGGGGGGCCGTCCTACAATGAGCAGTTCTTC	CASSVAPSGGPSYNEQFF
TRBJ1-4	-	TRBV19	-	TGTGCCAGTACCACGGGGGGGCTCCTGAATGAAAAACTGTTTTTT	CASTTGGLLNEKLFF
TRBJ2-5	-	TRBV25-1	-	TGTGCCACAGTAGGTCTCGGGTATCCGGGGACCCAGTACTTC	CATVGLGYPGTQYF
TRBJ2-7	few	TRBV2	-	TGTGCCAGCAGGGATTCAGGCGAGCAGTACTTC	CASRDSGEQYF
TRBJ2-7	-	TRBV9	-	TGTGCCAGCAGCGTAGCTCTCAACGGGATCTACGAGCAGTACTTC	CASSVALNGIYEQYF
TRBJ2-5	-	TRBV4-1	TRBD2	TGCGCCAGCAGCCAAGTCCTAGCGGGGGGTGGAGAGACCCAGTACTTC	CASSQVLAGGGETQYF
TRBJ1-2	-	TRBV7-8	-	TGTGCCAGCAGCTTAGCGTCAACAGGCTCTTATGGCTACACCTTC	CASSLASTGSYGYTF
TRBJ2-7	-	TRBV19	TRBD1	TGTGCCAGTAGATACCAGGGGGCCACTGCCTACGAGCAGTACTTC	CASRYQGATAYEQYF
TRBJ1-2	-	TRBV9	-	TGTGCCAGCAGCCCACAGGTCGGCTATGGCTACACCTTC	CASSPQVGYGYTF
TRBJ2-3	few	TRBV7-6	TRBD1	TGTGCCAGCAGCGCCCGCGGGACAGGGGGAACGGGAGATACGCAGTATTTT	CASSARGTGGTGDTQYF
TRBJ1-6	-	TRBV7-2	-	TGTGCCAGCAGCTTAGCGCTCAACAGCTATTCACCCCTCCACTTT	CASSLALNSYSPLHF
TRBJ2-7	-	TRBV7-2	-	TGTGCCAGCAGCTTAGCGGAGGGGTCCTACGAGCAGTACTTC	CASSLAEGSYEQYF
TRBJ2-2	-	TRBV9	TRBD2	TGTGCCAGCAGCGCCGGGGGGGGCACCGGGGAGCTGTTTTTT	CASSAGGGTGELFF
TRBJ2-1	few	TRBV7-2	TRBD1	TGTGCCAGCAGGATGGACAGGGTTGACAATGAGCAGTTCTTC	CASRMDRVDNEQFF
TRBJ2-2	few	TRBV5-1	-	TGCGCCAGCAGCTTTTACAGGGAATCCGGGGAGCTGTTTTTT	CASSFYRESGELFF
TRBJ2-3	-	TRBV7-8	-	TGTGCCAGCAGCTTAGACAGCCCCCAAAGCCCAGATACGCAGTATTTT	CASSLDSPQSPDTQYF
TRBJ2-6	few	TRBV2	-	TGTGCCAGCAGTGGCTTCTTCGGGGCTGGGGCCAACGTCCTGACTTTC	CASSGFFGAGANVLTF
TRBJ1-1	few	TRBV4-1	-	TGCGCCAGCAGCCAAGCGATACAGATGAACACTGAAGCTTTCTTT	CASSQAIQMNTEAFF
TRBJ2-5	few	TRBV10-1	-	TGCGCCAGCAGTGAGTCCCTGAGTCAAGAGACCCAGTACTTC	CASSESLSQETQYF
TRBJ2-3	-	TRBV5-1	-	TGCGCCAGCAGCTGGGGGGTGGGTGCAGATACGCAGTATTTT	CASSWGVGADTQYF
TRBJ1-6	-	TRBV25-1	TRBD1	TGTGCCAGCAGAGCGACAGGGACAGGGAATTCACCCCTCCACTTT	CASRATGTGNSPLHF
TRBJ2-1	few	TRBV5-1	-	TGCGCCAGCAGCTTACAGGGTGGTTCCTACAATGAGCAGTTCTTC	CASSLQGGSYNEQFF
TRBJ2-7	few	TRBV6-5	-	TGTGCCAGCAGTTACTCGTACAGCTCCTACGAGCAGTACTTC	CASSYSYSSYEQYF
TRBJ2-5	-	TRBV25-1	-	TGTGCCAGCAGTGAATATGGCAAGTTAAAAGAGACCCAGTACTTC	CASSEYGKLKETQYF
TRBJ2-1	few	TRBV5-6	TRBD2	TGTGCCAGCAGCTTTTTTCGGACTAGCGGGGGGAATACGGATGAGCAGTTCTTC	CASSFFRTSGGNTDEQFF